One and the same sample provided the 15 T cell receptor beta chains below, sequenced in a study of regulatory T cells in long-lasting Graves disease. Time point reported: persistent/refractory GD, antithyroid drugs over 5 years with positive TRAb. Generation of the TCR library employed RNA extracted from PBMCs. HTBI primers from iRepertoire and Arm-PCR of CDR3 regions yielded the TCR beta libraries. TCRdb ran MiXCR on the multiplex PCR reads and lists one entry per CDR3 protein. Of about 470,000 distinct CDR3 sequences listed, roughly 20% are singletons. Material: peripheral blood mononuclear cells (PBMCs), obtained when the disease was refractory, from a patient treated with antithyroid drugs. These TCRs come from a female donor with Graves disease.

This clonotype was seen many times. The chain carries TRBV5-1 and TRBJ1-1, with TRBD1 identical over 7 bases. J gave up 5 bases and V 0 bases, and 7 bases lay outside the gene matches. The germline gives CDR1 SGHRS, CDR2 YFSETQ. There are 15 residues in the CDR3. The CDR3 DNA reads TGCGCCAGCAGCTTGGACAGGGGAGTTTGGACTGAAGCTTTCTTT. Protein: CASSLDRGVWTEAFF.

The table lists this clonotype with many counts. J is TRBJ1-1 and V is TRBV11-2; maybe TRBD1 (6 bases). CDR1 SGHAT and CDR2 FQNNGV come from the germline V gene. V lost 3 bases and J 0 bases, leaving 14 bases between the germline ends. CDR3 size: 16 residues. The CDR3 loop reads CASSLLPGHLNTEAFF. CDR3 bases: TGTGCCAGCAGCTTGCTCCCGGGACACTTGAACACTGAAGCTTTCTTT.

The rearrangement uses TRBV4-1 and TRBJ1-4, with TRBD1 matching over 7 bases. In germline, CDR1 is MGHRA, CDR2 YSYEKL. The V segment lost 4 bases and the J segment 0 bases; nucleotides outside the gene matches: 5. The CDR3 runs to 16 residues. The CDR3 DNA reads TGCGCCAGCAGCCTTGACAGGGTAGCAACTAATGAAAAACTGTTTTTT. This sequence encodes CASSLDRVATNEKLFF.

To note about this clonotype: Compared with germline, one end of the junction differs, possibly owing to a read error. The chain has TRBV11-2 and TRBJ2-7; D uncertain. The CDR3 runs to 11 residues. Germline CDR1 reads SGHAT; CDR2 reads FQNNGV. The CDR3: CASSLAYGQYF. In nucleotides, the CDR3 is TGTGCCAGCAGCTTAGCATACGGGCAGTACTTC.

This clonotype was observed a handful of times. The chain has TRBV9 and TRBJ2-2, with D tentatively TRBD1 or TRBD2 (5 bases each). Looked up from germline, CDR1 is SGDLS and CDR2 is YYNGEE. The V and J ends lost 7 bases and 7 bases respectively, with 14 bases between them. The CDR3 runs to 13 residues. CDR3 region: CASEGLPGGELFF. The CDR3 DNA follows: TGTGCCAGCGAGGGGCTGCCTGGCGGGGAGCTGTTTTTT.

This clonotype was detected only a few times. The chain has TRBV19 and TRBJ1-5, with D maybe TRBD1 (6 bases). The CDR3 consists of 13 residues. CDR1 is LNHDA, CDR2 SQIVND, per germline (reference sequence). The germline V and J ends were trimmed by 10 bases and 5 bases, with 15 bases remaining between them. As DNA, the CDR3 is TGTGCCACACTACAGGGTTGGCATCAGCCCCAGCATTTT. It translates to CATLQGWHQPQHF.

This clonotype has just a few counts. This rearrangement joins TRBV7-8 to TRBJ2-7; no clear D gene. Trimming took off 1 base at V and 3 bases at J, with 13 bases between the two ends. This CDR3 is 15 amino acids long. Germline CDR1 reads SGHVS; CDR2 reads FQNEAQ. DNA for the CDR3: TGTGCCAGCAGCTTAGATCTGGCGGTGTACTACGAGCAGTACTTC. Its translation is CASSLDLAVYYEQYF.

This clonotype was seen a handful of times. The chain carries TRBV5-6 and TRBJ1-2; 9 bases are shared with TRBD1. Germline loops: CDR1 SGHDT, CDR2 YYEEEE. This CDR3 comprises 19 residues. J was trimmed by 0 bases and V by 3 bases; bases with no gene match: 15. In nucleotides, the CDR3 is TGTGCCAGCAGCTCTCAACAGGGGGCGCAGGGACTAACTAACTATGGCTACACCTTC. As protein: CASSSQQGAQGLTNYGYTF.

The chain uses TRBV28 and TRBJ1-5; D not certain. Germline values: CDR1 MDHEN, CDR2 SYDVKM. The CDR3 consists of 16 residues. Trimming stripped 4 bases from V and 9 bases from J, with 22 bases between. CDR3 amino acids: CASSSVPGRGDRPQHF. In DNA, the CDR3 is TGTGCCAGCAGTTCCGTCCCAGGTCGGGGAGATCGGCCCCAGCATTTT.

In its sample, this clonotype was seen a few times. The rearrangement uses TRBV28 and TRBJ1-3; a possible D gene is TRBD1 (5 bases). The CDR3 has 14 residues. CDR1 MDHEN and CDR2 SYDVKM come from the germline V gene. Trimming shortened V by 5 bases and J by 4 bases, and 12 bases separated the two germline ends. This CDR3 is CASSDSPLGNTIYF. The DNA for the CDR3 is TGTGCCAGCAGTGACAGCCCTCTCGGAAACACCATATATTTT.

This clonotype was detected many times. The gene calls are TRBV2 and TRBJ2-4, with 14 bases fitting TRBD2. Germline V gene lookup returns CDR1 SNHLY and CDR2 FYNNEI. This CDR3 contains 17 residues. The trim removed 6 bases at V and 1 base at J, leaving 5 bases unmatched. For the CDR3, the DNA is TGTGCCAGCAGCGGGACTAGCGGGAGAGTCGCCAAAAACATTCAGTACTTC. It codes for CASSGTSGRVAKNIQYF.

CDR3 residues: CAISESYMNTEAFF. In nucleotides, the CDR3 is TGTGCCATCAGTGAGTCGTATATGAACACTGAAGCTTTCTTT. V usage is TRBV10-3 and J usage is TRBJ1-1; D ambiguous. The V end was cut by 0 bases, the J end by 0 bases, with 5 bases between. The CDR3 sequence is 14 residues long. Germline CDR1 and CDR2: ENHRY and SYGVKD.

This clonotype was detected ten times or more. CDR3 protein: CSARDRGERYGYTF. The CDR3 coding sequence is TGCAGTGCTAGAGACCGGGGCGAGAGATATGGCTACACCTTC. The chain joins TRBV20-1 to TRBJ1-2; TRBD1 might be the D (5 bases). V lost 0 bases and J 5 bases, leaving 13 bases between the germline ends. CDR3 size: 14 residues. Germline CDR1 reads DFQATT; CDR2 reads SNEGSKA (reference sequence).

Of note for this clonotype: The final CDR3 position lacks the conserved phenylalanine or tryptophan, pointing to a likely read error. This chain uses TRBV11-2 with TRBJ1-3, with D perhaps matching TRBD1 (5 bases). Per germline, CDR1 SGHAT and CDR2 FQNNGV. The V end lost 4 bases, the J end lost 0 bases, and 16 bases lay between the germline ends. The CDR3 is 17 residues long. CDR3 sequence reads: CASSSDAGTYSGNTIYL. The DNA of the CDR3 is TGTGCCAGCAGCTCCGACGCGGGGACCTACTCTGGAAACACCATATATCTT.

There are many counts of this clonotype. The chain employs TRBV28 and TRBJ1-2, with 8 bases that match TRBD1. The CDR3 loop spans 13 amino acids. The V gene end was trimmed by 9 bases and the J gene end by 2 bases; junction bases not matched to a gene: 5. The germline gives CDR1 MDHEN, CDR2 SYDVKM. CDR3 nucleotides: TGTGCCAGTCGGACAGGGAGGAACTATGGCTACACCTTC. This codes for CASRTGRNYGYTF.